This paragraph reports one TCR beta chain. Its binding antigen is unknown. Per-base quality was not reported, and no clone a single base away is much larger than it. This sample was taken from a study of PD-1 blockade in classical Hodgkin lymphoma (dated by TCRdb to 2020 to 2021). Concerning the study at large: Nivolumab dosing was 3 mg/kg intravenously every 2 weeks, continuing until either disease progression or unacceptable toxicity. A peripheral blood immune signature of response to PD-1 blockade in classical Hodgkin lymphoma was defined using TCR beta sequencing and CyTOF. Overall study results and their limits: Lower diversity was observed in patients in whom nivolumab was started less than 1 year after ASCT, and these patients were excluded from later analyses so that confounding by immune reconstitution would be avoided. Only a single clinical trial cohort was studied, and what caused the repertoire differences, possibly disease activity or prior therapy, remained undefined. Among trial patients, those achieving complete response had baseline diversity similar to that of newly diagnosed patients, while diversity was significantly lower in partial responders and progressors. Newly diagnosed patients were reported to have lower baseline TCR diversity than healthy donors, and relapsed/refractory patients were reported to have lower baseline TCR diversity still. By C4D1, a significant rise was seen in CD4+ TCR diversity but not in CD8+ TCR diversity (p=0.0027 vs p=0.16), and the rise was most apparent among complete responders (p=0.02).

What this sample's time point label stands for: cycle 4 day 1 (C4D1), after more than 5 weeks of nivolumab. Relapse after autologous stem cell transplantation had occurred in all trial patients, and cohorts A, B and C were distinguished by prior brentuximab vedotin exposure. The trial cohort included around 56 patients with relapsed/refractory classical Hodgkin lymphoma, and each patient had a best overall response of complete response, partial response or progressive disease. In the multi-cohort phase II CheckMate 205 trial, trial patients received single-agent nivolumab. An independent review committee assessed best overall response by applying the 2007 International Working Group response criteria. PBMCs from the trial were collected at three points: immediately before nivolumab initiation (C1D1), and during therapy at cycle 2 day 1 and cycle 4 day 1. Peripheral blood was collected in 8 mL Vacutainer Cell Preparation Tubes, from which PBMCs were isolated by centrifugation and then cryopreserved.

Genomic DNA was extracted with the Qiagen DNeasy kit from unsorted PBMCs and from negatively selected CD4+ and CD8+ fractions. Amplification of TCR beta CDR3 regions was done by immunoSEQ multiplex PCR with primers that anneal to V and J segments. A synthetic immune receptor repertoire was used to minimize amplification bias, and any remaining bias was removed computationally after sequencing. Per the original workflow: Custom Python scripts were used to quantify repertoire diversity as the Shannon entropy index. The unsorted, CD4+ and CD8+ repertoires were each analyzed separately, with the exception of combined analyses, where CD4+ and CD8+ sequences were merged in silico. Clonal expansion was defined as at least a 2-fold frequency increase after treatment relative to C1D1, with a pseudocount of 0.5 for undetected baseline clones. Singleton clones were defined as clones with 0 or 1 copy at C1D1, and non-singleton clones were defined as clones with 2 or more copies. By matching protein sequences in sorted samples from the same patient, clones expanded in unsorted samples were annotated as CD4+, CD8+ or unknown. Diversity changes from C1D1 to C4D1 were tested in paired samples using Wilcoxon tests. TCRdb obtained this table from immuneACCESS and retained in-frame rearrangements with V and J assigned. These tables miss some clones; where compared with another copy, unresolved V genes account for less than half of the shortfall, and the remainder is unexplained. V, J and clone size reflect that table, while D and trimming were determined from the DNA. This sample holds roughly 64,000 clones; about 90% were observed only once. Under 13% of the sample is taken by the ten largest.

Here V drops 0 bases and J drops 6 bases, and the junction holds 5 bases not matched to any gene. As encoded in the germline V gene (reference sequence), CDR1 is GTSNPN while CDR2 is SVGIG. Measured from the cysteine to the phenylalanine, the CDR3 is 13 residues long. This entry keeps only the CDR3 DNA: 39 bases, framed from base 1. The V gene is TRBV30 and the J gene is TRBJ2-7; 7 nucleotides in the junction match TRBD2. The sequence came from a human donor with classical Hodgkin lymphoma. The specimen was peripheral blood mononuclear cells (PBMCs), collected before the fourth cycle of nivolumab. In nucleotide form, the sequence is TGTGCCTGGAGTGTAGCGGGGAGAAGCGAGCAGTACTTC. Its protein is CAWSVAGRSEQYF.